This section outlines one T cell receptor (beta chain) sequence together with its context. The CDR3 totals 14 residues. The ends lost 4 bases at V and 6 bases at J; junction bases unmatched: 4. In germline, CDR1 is LNHDA, CDR2 SQIVND (reference sequence). The data were obtained in a study of blood T cell repertoires in COVID-19. Study-wide background: Acute and convalescent COVID-19 specimens originated in the United States, Italy and Spain. Sources were T cells, B-cell-depleted T cells, or PBMCs; the material itself was cDNA or gDNA.

Study processing details: Estimation of nucleated cell counts was performed using reference gene primer amplification. Data came from immunoSEQ multiplex PCR; TCRdb stores just in-frame clones and leaves some out. V and J calls and clone size are given by that table; D and trimming were obtained from the DNA. The sample carries about 200,000 clones, 70% to 90% recorded once. The clonotype originates from a human donor in a cohort sampled during active COVID-19. Specimen: peripheral blood. V usage is TRBV19 and J usage is TRBJ2-1; TRBD1 aligns across 9 bases. The CDR3 loop is CASSSGQGRNEQFF. Written as DNA, the CDR3 is TGTGCCAGTAGTAGTGGACAGGGGCGCAATGAGCAGTTCTTC.